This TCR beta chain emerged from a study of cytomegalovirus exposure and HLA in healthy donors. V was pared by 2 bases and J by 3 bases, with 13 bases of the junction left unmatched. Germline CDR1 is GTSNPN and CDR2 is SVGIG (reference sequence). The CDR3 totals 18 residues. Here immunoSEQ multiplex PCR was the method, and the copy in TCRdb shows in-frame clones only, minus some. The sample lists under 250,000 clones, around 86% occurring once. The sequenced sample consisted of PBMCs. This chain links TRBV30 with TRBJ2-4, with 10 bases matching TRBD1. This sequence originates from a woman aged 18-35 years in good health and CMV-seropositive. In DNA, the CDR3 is TGTGCCTGGAGTCTATGGACAGGGGGGACAGGAGGCAAAAACATTCAGTACTTC. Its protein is CAWSLWTGGTGGKNIQYF.